This T cell receptor beta chain derives from a study of blood T cell repertoires in COVID-19. At the level of the study: Nucleic acid was either cDNA or gDNA, and it came from T cells, B-cell-depleted T cells, or PBMCs.

The data were produced by immunoSEQ multiplex PCR, yet TCRdb's version contains in-frame clones alone and is incomplete. The sample records roughly 120,000 clones, 60% to 85% being singletons. V lost 8 bases, J lost 7 bases, and 17 bases lay in between. The CDR3 loop spans 14 amino acids. Germline V gives CDR1 LGHNA, CDR2 YNFKEQ. The sample taken for sequencing was peripheral blood. The chain uses TRBV4-2 and TRBJ1-4; no definite D call. This receptor was taken from a man aged 65 to 79 with acute or convalescent COVID-19. Here the CDR3 reads CASGRASVAEKLFF. DNA for the CDR3: TGTGCCAGCGGCCGGGCCTCGGTCGCTGAAAAACTGTTTTTT.